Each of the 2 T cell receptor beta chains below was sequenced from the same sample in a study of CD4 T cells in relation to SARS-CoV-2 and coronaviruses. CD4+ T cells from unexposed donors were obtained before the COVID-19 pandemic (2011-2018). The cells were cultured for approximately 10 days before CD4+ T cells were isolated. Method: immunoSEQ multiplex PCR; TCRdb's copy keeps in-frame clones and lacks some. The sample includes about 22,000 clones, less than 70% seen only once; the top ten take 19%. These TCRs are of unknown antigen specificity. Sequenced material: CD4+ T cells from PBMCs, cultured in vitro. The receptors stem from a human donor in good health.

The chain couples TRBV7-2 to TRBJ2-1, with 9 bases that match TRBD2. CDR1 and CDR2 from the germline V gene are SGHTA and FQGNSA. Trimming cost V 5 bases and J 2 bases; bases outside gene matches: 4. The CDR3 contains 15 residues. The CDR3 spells CASSRSGRTYNEQFF. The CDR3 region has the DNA TGTGCCAGCAGCCGTAGCGGGAGAACCTACAATGAGCAGTTCTTC. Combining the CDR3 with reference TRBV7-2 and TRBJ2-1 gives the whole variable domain GAGVSQSPSNKVTEKGKDVELRCDPISGHTALYWYRQSLGQGLEFLIYFQGNSAPDKSGLPSDRFSAERTGGSVSTLTIQRTQQEDSAVYLCASSRSGRTYNEQFFGPGTRLTVL.

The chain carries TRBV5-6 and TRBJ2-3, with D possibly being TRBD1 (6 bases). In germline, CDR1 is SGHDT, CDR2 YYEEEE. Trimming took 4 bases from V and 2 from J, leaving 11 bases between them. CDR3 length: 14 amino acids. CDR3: CASSPGHPTDTQYF. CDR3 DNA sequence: TGTGCCAGCAGCCCGGGACACCCCACAGATACGCAGTATTTT.